This record concerns one TCR beta chain sequence. Its antigen is still unknown. This specimen belongs to a study of cytomegalovirus exposure and HLA in healthy donors. Study-level background: The same platform as the approximately 670 first-cohort repertoires was used for the roughly 130 validation repertoires, a later analysis reported. Study observations and caveats: The tendency of first-cohort TCR clusters to co-occur in the 90 to 150 validation repertoires emerged from a later analysis. The authors listed some 160 TCR beta chains as cytomegalovirus-associated.

The donors were part of the validation cohort, which consisted of over a hundred subjects and was separate from the first cohort of around 620 subjects. Generated by immunoSEQ multiplex PCR, the TCRdb table keeps only in-frame clones and is missing some. Of about 50,000 clones in the sample, around nine tenths were seen once. The V end was cut by 5 bases, the J end by 3 bases, with 11 bases between. CDR3 size: 13 residues. Per the germline V gene, CDR1 is MNHEY and CDR2 is SMNVEV (reference sequence). The chain links TRBV27 to TRBJ2-7; a possible D gene is TRBD1 (5 bases). The TCR sequence derives from a man between 18 and 35 years old in good health and CMV-seronegative. The sample comprised PBMCs. Here the CDR3 DNA reads TGTGCCAGCAGTATCAGGGTTTACTACGAGCAGTACTTC. Its protein product is CASSIRVYYEQYF.